This T cell receptor beta chain derives from a study of T cells expressing NK-cell markers. On the study more broadly: Beta-chain profiling covered CD3+CD56+NKG2C+, CD3+CD56+NKG2C- and CD3+CD56-NKG2C+ sorted subsets.

In germline, CDR1 is MNHNS, CDR2 SASEGT. The CDR3 spans 13 residues. TCR beta cDNA was generated via 5'RACE template switching incorporating UMIs. From its re-call of the 5' RACE reads, TCRdb lists each CDR3 protein once, without DNA. The sample totals 350,000 to 450,000 distinct CDR3 sequences. Overall study findings and caveats: HCMV specificity of the expanded NKG2C+ T cell clones was not established. Also leading the CD3+CD56-NKG2C+ fraction in a few donors were these clonotypes.

About this clonotype: Its antigen is unidentified.

Sample: blood T cells: a sorted CD56 or NKG2C T cell subset, CD4+ or CD8+ T cells, or bulk PBMC T cells (not recorded which). The chain employs TRBV6-1 and TRBJ1-6. This clonotype originated in a man between 18 and 69 years old in good health. CDR3: CASSEVRNSPLHF.